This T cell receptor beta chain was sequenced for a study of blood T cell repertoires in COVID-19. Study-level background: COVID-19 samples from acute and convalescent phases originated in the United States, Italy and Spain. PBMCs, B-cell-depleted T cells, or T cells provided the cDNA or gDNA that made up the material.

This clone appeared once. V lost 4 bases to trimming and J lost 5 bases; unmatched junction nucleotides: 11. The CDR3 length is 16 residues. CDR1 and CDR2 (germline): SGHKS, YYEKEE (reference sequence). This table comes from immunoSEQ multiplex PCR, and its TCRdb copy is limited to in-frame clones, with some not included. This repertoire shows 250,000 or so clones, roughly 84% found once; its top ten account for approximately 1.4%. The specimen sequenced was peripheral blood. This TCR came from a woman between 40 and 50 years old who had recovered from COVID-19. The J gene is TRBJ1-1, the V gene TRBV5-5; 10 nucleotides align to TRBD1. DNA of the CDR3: TGTGCCAGCAGCCTGAGTCCGGGACAGGGGAGGACTGAAGCTTTCTTT. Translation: CASSLSPGQGRTEAFF.